The present TCR beta chain was sequenced within a study of blood T cell repertoires in COVID-19. Overall study: Spain, Italy and the United States supplied samples that represented acute and convalescent COVID-19.

The CDR3 contains 16 residues. J lost 3 bases, V lost 1 base, and 6 bases had no gene match. CDR1 SEHNR and CDR2 FQNEAQ come from the germline V gene (reference sequence). As processed by the authors: Reference gene primers were amplified, and this amplification served to estimate nucleated cell counts. Data came from immunoSEQ multiplex PCR; TCRdb stores just in-frame clones and leaves some out. The V and J calls and clone size are taken from that table; D and trimming were inferred from the DNA. The repertoire holds about 140,000 clones, with roughly 80% as singletons. The chain links TRBV7-9 to TRBJ2-3; 8 bases match TRBD2. The TCR sequence derives from a woman between 50 and 59 years old with active or convalescent COVID-19. Sequenced material: peripheral blood. Here the CDR3 DNA reads TGTGCCAGCAGCTTAGAAGGGACTAGTCTTACAGATACGCAGTATTTT. Translating it yields CASSLEGTSLTDTQYF.